Following are 7 T cell receptor beta chains from one sample sequenced in a study of response to subunit inactivated influenza vaccine (dated by TCRdb to 2016 to 2019). Libraries were prepared through RT-PCR. Sequencing was carried out with an Illumina HiSeq 2500. Through fastp at Q25 and MiXCR, TCRdb rebuilt clones from the public reads, retaining in-frame beta chains. Entries are consolidated by CDR3 protein sequence, retaining the most common genes and DNA. In all, the sample holds about half a million distinct CDR3 sequences, and 25% of those were seen once. The ten most abundant clones make up about 1.9% of the sample. The sequences come from CD4+ T cells sorted from PBMCs, collected 5 days after vaccination. The receptor set was obtained from a man aged 45-65 years who received an inactivated influenza vaccine. Donor details come from another sample of the same person, matched by shared clones.

The genes are TRBV12-3 or TRBV12-4 and TRBJ2-5; 8 nucleotides line up with TRBD1. V was pared by 8 bases and J by 3 bases, with 5 bases of the junction left unmatched. The CDR3 spans 13 residues. The CDR3: CASRAGGEETQYF. The CDR3 bases are TGTGCCAGCCGGGCAGGGGGCGAAGAGACCCAGTACTTC.

The chain couples TRBV6-2 or TRBV6-3 to TRBJ2-1, with 8 bases matching TRBD2. The CDR3 totals 16 residues. V dropped 0 bases and J dropped 2; count of bases not matched to a gene: 3. Germline CDR1 reads MNHEY; CDR2 reads SVGEGT. The CDR3, as DNA: TGTGCCAGCAGTTACTCGCCGGGGGGGACCTACAATGAGCAGTTCTTC. Its protein is CASSYSPGGTYNEQFF.

The V gene is TRBV20-1, the J gene TRBJ2-7; 9 bases match TRBD1. Trimming at V came to 4 bases and at J to 6 bases, leaving 4 bases not matched to a gene. The CDR3 is 12 amino acids. The germline CDR1 and CDR2 sequences are DFQATT and SNEGSKA (reference sequence). CDR3 region: CSAIGQGIEQYF. In nucleotides, the CDR3 is TGCAGTGCTATCGGACAGGGGATCGAGCAGTACTTC.

This clonotype was seen only a few times. The chain carries TRBV20-1 and TRBJ2-5, with 8 nucleotides matching TRBD1. The ends lost 5 bases at V and 3 bases at J; junction bases unmatched: 5. Germline-derived CDR1 and CDR2 are DFQATT and SNEGSKA (reference sequence). The CDR3 is 13 amino acids. The CDR3 loop is CSARTGREETQYF. In DNA form, the CDR3 reads TGCAGTGCTCGGACAGGGAGAGAAGAGACCCAGTACTTC.

This clonotype was picked up a small number of times. The chain employs TRBV4-1 and TRBJ1-6, with 9 bases that match TRBD1. Germline assignment: CDR1 MGHRA and CDR2 YSYEKL. With V trimmed by 4 bases and J by 11 bases, 6 bases remained unmatched. This CDR3 region has 14 residues. The CDR3 is CASSPGQGRTPLHF. CDR3 bases: TGCGCCAGCAGCCCTGGACAGGGGCGCACACCCCTCCACTTT.

This clonotype was counted a few times. V gene TRBV15 combines with J gene TRBJ2-7; D possibly corresponds to TRBD2 (5 bases). The V end lost 3 bases, the J end lost 3 bases, and 18 bases lay between the germline ends. The CDR3 length is 16 residues. Germline assignment: CDR1 LNHNV and CDR2 YYDKDF (reference sequence). CDR3 DNA sequence: TGTGCCACCAGCAGTGTACACCGGGAAGTAGGCTACGAGCAGTACTTC. It specifies CATSSVHREVGYEQYF.

The V call is TRBV29-1, the J call TRBJ2-2; D is perhaps TRBD1 or TRBD2 (5 bases each). V was cut by 0 bases and J by 6 bases, with 11 bases left in between. CDR3 length equals 14 residues. Germline lookup yields CDR1 SQVTM and CDR2 ANQGSEA. CDR3 region: CSVEDPGRAGELFF. CDR3 bases: TGCAGCGTTGAAGATCCGGGACGAGCCGGGGAGCTGTTTTTT.